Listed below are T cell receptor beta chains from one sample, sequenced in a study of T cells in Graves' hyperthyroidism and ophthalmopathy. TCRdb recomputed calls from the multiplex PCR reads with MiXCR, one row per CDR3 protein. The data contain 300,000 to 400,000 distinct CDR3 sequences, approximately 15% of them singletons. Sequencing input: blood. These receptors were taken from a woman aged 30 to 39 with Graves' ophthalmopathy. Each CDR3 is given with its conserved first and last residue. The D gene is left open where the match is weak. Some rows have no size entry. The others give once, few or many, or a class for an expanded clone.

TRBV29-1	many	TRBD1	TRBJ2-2	TGCAGCGTGCGACAGGGAAGGGACACCGGGGAGCTGTTTTTT	CSVRQGRDTGELFF
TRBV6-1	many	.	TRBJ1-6	TGTGCCAGCAGTGAAGAATCGGGGAGCTCCTATAATTCACCCCTCCACTTT	CASSEESGSSYNSPLHF
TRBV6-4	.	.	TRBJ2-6	TGTGCCAGCAGCCTTGGGGGCAGGATTTCCTTAGCTGGGGCCAACGTCCTGACTTTC	CASSLGGRISLAGANVLTF
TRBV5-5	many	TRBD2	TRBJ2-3	TGTGCCAGCAGCTTGGAGCGGGGGGACGGTTTTAGGCAGTATTTT	CASSLERGDGFRQYF
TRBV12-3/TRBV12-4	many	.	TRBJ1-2	TGTGCCAGCAGTTTAAGCAGGCGACGCGGCGTGGATGGCTACACCTTC	CASSLSRRRGVDGYTF
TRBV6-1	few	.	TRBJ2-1	TGTGCCAGCAGGCCGCAGGGTTACAATGAGCAGTTCTTC	CASRPQGYNEQFF
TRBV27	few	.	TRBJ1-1	TGTGCCAGCAGAGGTGGGGGGCTGATCACTGAAGCTTTCTTT	CASRGGGLITEAFF
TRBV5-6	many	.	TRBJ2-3	TGTGCCAGCAGCCCAGATGGCGGGGTCAACACAGATACGCAGTATTTT	CASSPDGGVNTDTQYF
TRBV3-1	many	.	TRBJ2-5	TGTGCCAGCAGCCATATAAGCACAGTTAGAGAGACCCAGTACTTC	CASSHISTVRETQYF
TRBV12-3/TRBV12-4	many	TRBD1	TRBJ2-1	TGTGCCAGCAGTTTAGCGCAGGGGGACTCCTACAATGAGCAGTTCTTC	CASSLAQGDSYNEQFF
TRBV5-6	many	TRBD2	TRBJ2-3	TGTGCCAGCAGCTCGGCCGGGGGGACTAGCGCGCAGTATTTT	CASSSAGGTSAQYF
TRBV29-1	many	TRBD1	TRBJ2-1	TGCAGCGGCCAGGACAGGGCCACCTACAATGAGCAGTTCTTC	CSGQDRATYNEQFF
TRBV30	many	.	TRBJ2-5	TGTGCCTGGAGTGCCCCGGGGAACCAAGAGACCCAGTACTTC	CAWSAPGNQETQYF